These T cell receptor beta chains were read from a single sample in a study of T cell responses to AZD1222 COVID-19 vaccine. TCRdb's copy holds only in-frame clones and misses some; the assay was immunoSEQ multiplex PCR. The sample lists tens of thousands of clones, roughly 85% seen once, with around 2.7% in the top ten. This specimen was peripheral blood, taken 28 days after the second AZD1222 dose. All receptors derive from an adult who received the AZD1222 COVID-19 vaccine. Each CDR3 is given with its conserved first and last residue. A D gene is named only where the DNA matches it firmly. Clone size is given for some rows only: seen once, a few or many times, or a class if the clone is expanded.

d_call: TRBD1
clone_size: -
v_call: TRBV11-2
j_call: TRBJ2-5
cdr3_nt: TGTGCCAGCAGCTTAGAGGACAGGGGGGCGCGGGAAGGAGAGACCCAGTACTTC
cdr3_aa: CASSLEDRGAREGETQYF

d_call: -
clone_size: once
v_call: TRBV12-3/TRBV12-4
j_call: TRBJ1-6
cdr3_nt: TGTGCCAGCAGTTCCTACAGTAATTCACCCCTCCACTTT
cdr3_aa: CASSSYSNSPLHF

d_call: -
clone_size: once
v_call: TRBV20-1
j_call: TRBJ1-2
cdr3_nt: TGCAGTGCCCCCCCTGACTATGGCTACACCTTC
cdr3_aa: CSAPPDYGYTF

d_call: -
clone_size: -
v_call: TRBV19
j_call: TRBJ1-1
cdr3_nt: TGTGCCAGTAGTCTGGGGTTGAGCGCTGAAGCTTTCTTT
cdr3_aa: CASSLGLSAEAFF

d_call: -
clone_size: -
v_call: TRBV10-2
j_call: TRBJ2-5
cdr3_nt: TGCGCCAGCTTTACAACAGACCAAGAGACCCAGTACTTC
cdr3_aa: CASFTTDQETQYF

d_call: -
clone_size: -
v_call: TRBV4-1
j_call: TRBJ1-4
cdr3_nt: TGCGCCAGCAGCCAAGATGGGACGGACGTTGCAACTAATGAAAAACTGTTTTTT
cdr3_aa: CASSQDGTDVATNEKLFF

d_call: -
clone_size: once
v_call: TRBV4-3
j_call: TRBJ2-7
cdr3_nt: TGCGCCAGCAGCCAATTCGGGTCTAATGAGCAGTACTTC
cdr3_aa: CASSQFGSNEQYF

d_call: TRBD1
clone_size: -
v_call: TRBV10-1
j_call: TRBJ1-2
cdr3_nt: TGCGCCAGCAGCCCAGGACAGGGCGATATCACCTTC
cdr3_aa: CASSPGQGDITF

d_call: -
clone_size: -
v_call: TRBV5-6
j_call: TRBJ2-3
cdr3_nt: TGTGCCAGCAGCTTGAACACAGATACGCAGTATTTT
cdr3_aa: CASSLNTDTQYF

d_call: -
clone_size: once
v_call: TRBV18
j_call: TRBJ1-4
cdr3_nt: TGTGCCAGCTCACCGCCGGCGTTTCTGGTTCCAACTAATGAAAAACTGTTTTTT
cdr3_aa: CASSPPAFLVPTNEKLFF

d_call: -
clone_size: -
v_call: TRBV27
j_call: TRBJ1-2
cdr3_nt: TGTGCCAGCAGTGCCGGGGACGGAAACAACTATGGCTACACCTTC
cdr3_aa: CASSAGDGNNYGYTF

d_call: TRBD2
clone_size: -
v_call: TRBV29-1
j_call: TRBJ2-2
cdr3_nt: TGCAGCGTTGTAGCGGGGACGAACACCGGGGAGCTGTTTTTT
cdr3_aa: CSVVAGTNTGELFF

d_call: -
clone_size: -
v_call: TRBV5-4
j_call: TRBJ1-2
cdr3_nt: TGTGCCAGCAGCTTGGTACCCAACTATGGCTACACCTTC
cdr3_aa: CASSLVPNYGYTF

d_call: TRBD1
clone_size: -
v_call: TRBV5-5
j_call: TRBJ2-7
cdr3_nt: TGTGCCAGCAGCTTAGGGACAGGGGGCCCCTACGAGCAGTACTTC
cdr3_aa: CASSLGTGGPYEQYF

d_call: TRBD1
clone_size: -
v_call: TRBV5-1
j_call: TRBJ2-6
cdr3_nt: TGCGCCAGCAGCATACAGGGGGCTGGGGCCAACGTCCTGACTTTC
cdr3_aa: CASSIQGAGANVLTF

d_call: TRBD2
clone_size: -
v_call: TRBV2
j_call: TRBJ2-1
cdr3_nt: TGTGCCAGCAGCACCGGGACTATCAACAATGAGCAGTTCTTC
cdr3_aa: CASSTGTINNEQFF

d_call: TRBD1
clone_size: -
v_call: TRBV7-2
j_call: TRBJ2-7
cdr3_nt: TGTGCCAGCAGCTTAGTAGGAGGGGGGACAGGACCGGCCTACGAGCAGTACTTC
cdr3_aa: CASSLVGGGTGPAYEQYF

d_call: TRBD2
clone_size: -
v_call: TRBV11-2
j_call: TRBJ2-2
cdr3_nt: TGTGCCAGCAGCTTAGATCAGCGGGGGACGAACACCGGGGAGCTGTTTTTT
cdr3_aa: CASSLDQRGTNTGELFF

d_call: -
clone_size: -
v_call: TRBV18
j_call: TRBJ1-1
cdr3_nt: TGTGCCAGCTCACCACCCAACGGGATGAACACTGAAGCTTTCTTT
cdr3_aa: CASSPPNGMNTEAFF

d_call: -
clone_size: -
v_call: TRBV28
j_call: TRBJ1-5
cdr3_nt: TGTGCCAGCTTCCCCAATAGCAATCAGCCCCAGCATTTT
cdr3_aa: CASFPNSNQPQHF

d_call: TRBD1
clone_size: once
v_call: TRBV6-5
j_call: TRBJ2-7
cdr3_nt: TGTGCCAGCAGTTACCCCCGGACAGGGGGCGTCGAGCAGTACTTC
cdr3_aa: CASSYPRTGGVEQYF

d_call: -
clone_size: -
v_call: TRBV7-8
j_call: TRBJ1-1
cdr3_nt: TGTGCCAGCAGCAACCCGCGTGGGGCTGAAGCTTTCTTT
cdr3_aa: CASSNPRGAEAFF